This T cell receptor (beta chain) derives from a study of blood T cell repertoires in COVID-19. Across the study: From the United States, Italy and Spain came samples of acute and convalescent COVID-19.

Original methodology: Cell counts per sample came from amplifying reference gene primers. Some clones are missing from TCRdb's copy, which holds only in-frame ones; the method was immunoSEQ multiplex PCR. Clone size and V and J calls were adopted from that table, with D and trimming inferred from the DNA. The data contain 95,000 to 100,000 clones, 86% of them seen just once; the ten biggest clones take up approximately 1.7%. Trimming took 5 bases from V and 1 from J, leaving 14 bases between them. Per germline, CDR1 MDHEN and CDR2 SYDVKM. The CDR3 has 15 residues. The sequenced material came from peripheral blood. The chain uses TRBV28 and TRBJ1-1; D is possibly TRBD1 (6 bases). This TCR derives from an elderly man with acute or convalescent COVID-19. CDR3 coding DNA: TGTGCCAGCAGTCCCAGTGAAGGGGGGAACACTGAAGCTTTCTTT. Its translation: CASSPSEGGNTEAFF.